Here is one T cell receptor (beta chain) with its context. Its antigen is still unknown. A much larger clone lies one base from this, so it may be a read error. The final CDR3 position lacks the conserved phenylalanine or tryptophan, pointing to a likely read error. Arm-PCR with iRepertoire HTBI primers amplified the CDR3 regions for these TCR beta libraries. TCRdb analysed the multiplex PCR reads with MiXCR anew, one entry per CDR3 protein. The sample contains over 300,000 distinct CDR3 sequences, roughly 16% of which appear only once. The sample originates from a study of regulatory T cells in long-lasting Graves disease. At the level of the study: Graves' patients (newly diagnosed) had been on antithyroid drugs under 3 months.

The study's findings and limits: Favored usage of TRBV28, TRBJ1-2 and TRBJ2-5 was recorded in persistent disease. Only a small sample size was used, which may have cut accuracy.

J was trimmed by 9 bases and V by 0 bases; bases with no gene match: 10. The CDR3 covers 15 residues. The germline gives CDR1 MNHEY, CDR2 SVGEGT. Stated time point: newly diagnosed GD, antithyroid drugs for less than 3 months. Researchers made the TCR library from RNA that was extracted from PBMCs. This sequence was found in a female donor with Graves disease. Source: peripheral blood mononuclear cells (PBMCs), taken at new diagnosis, from a patient treated with antithyroid drugs. This chain joins TRBV6-2 or TRBV6-3 and TRBJ1-2, with 7 bases matching TRBD1. CDR3 sequence: CASSYSTGEATRYTL. CDR3 bases: TGTGCCAGCAGTTACTCAACAGGGGAAGCCACCCGCTACACCCTC.